Listed below are T cell receptor beta chains from one sample, sequenced in a study of T cells in Graves' hyperthyroidism and ophthalmopathy. TCRdb re-called the multiplex PCR reads with MiXCR, one entry per CDR3 protein. Of 240,000 or so distinct CDR3 sequences in the sample, roughly 15% were seen once. The sample was blood. The source of these receptors is a young woman with Graves' ophthalmopathy. The CDR3 runs from the conserved cysteine through the conserved F or W. A D gene is named only where the DNA matches it firmly. Expanded clones get a size class; other rows say once, few or many, or leave the size out.

d_call j_call clone_size v_call cdr3_aa cdr3_nt
TRBD1 TRBJ1-6 many TRBV20-1 CSARGGQGASYNSPLHF TGCAGTGCTAGAGGCGGACAGGGGGCGTCCTATAATTCACCCCTCCACTTT
- TRBJ2-2 few TRBV9 CASSYGPNGELFF TGTGCCAGCAGCTACGGGCCGAACGGGGAGCTGTTTTTT
TRBD1 TRBJ2-4 - TRBV13 CTSSLWAGGSKNIQYF TGTACCAGCAGCTTATGGGCAGGGGGTTCCAAAAACATTCAGTACTTC
- TRBJ2-2 many TRBV3-1 CASSLWSDLTGELFF TGTGCCAGCAGCCTTTGGTCCGACTTGACCGGGGAGCTGTTTTTT
TRBD1 TRBJ1-1 many TRBV7-9 CASSPKDRGLEAFF TGTGCCAGCAGCCCAAAGGACAGGGGGCTAGAAGCTTTCTTT
TRBD1 TRBJ1-5 few TRBV11-2 CASSLGRTGGSRQPQHF TGTGCCAGCAGCTTAGGCCGGACAGGGGGAAGTCGGCAGCCCCAGCATTTT
- TRBJ2-5 few TRBV7-6 CASVGQETQYF TGTGCCAGCGTTGGCCAAGAGACCCAGTACTTC
- TRBJ1-2 many TRBV11-2 CASSLGGSSNYGYTF TGTGCCAGCAGCTTAGGGGGGTCCTCTAACTATGGCTACACCTTC
- TRBJ1-1 many TRBV6-1 CASSDPGRPNTEAFF TGTGCCAGCAGTGACCCGGGCCGCCCGAACACTGAAGCTTTCTTT
TRBD2 TRBJ2-1 many TRBV11-2 CASSRTSGSPFNEQFF TGTGCCAGCAGCCGGACTAGCGGGAGCCCCTTCAATGAGCAGTTCTTC
- TRBJ2-3 many TRBV20-1 CSFSGTPRIDTQYF TGCAGTTTCTCCGGGACCCCCAGGATAGATACGCAGTATTTT
TRBD2 TRBJ2-1 few TRBV7-9 CASSLEGGTSGIYNEQFF TGTGCCAGCAGCTTAGAAGGCGGGACTAGCGGGATCTACAATGAGCAGTTCTTC
- TRBJ2-2 - TRBV4-1 CAGSQESGELFF TGCGCCGGCAGCCAAGAGTCGGGGGAGCTGTTTTTT
- TRBJ1-2 many TRBV27 CASNPRPDSNYGYTF TGTGCCAGCAACCCCCGGCCTGATTCTAACTATGGCTACACCTTC
TRBD2 TRBJ2-1 many TRBV27 CASSRTSNEQFF TGTGCCAGCAGTAGGACTAGCAATGAGCAGTTCTTC
- TRBJ1-2 few TRBV5-1 CASSSSRQGGYGYTF TGCGCCAGCAGCTCGAGTAGGCAGGGTGGCTATGGCTACACCTTC
TRBD1 TRBJ2-3 - TRBV27 CASSLTSRGQGAGDTQYF TGTGCCAGCAGTTTAACCTCGAGGGGACAGGGGGCAGGAGATACGCAGTATTTT
- TRBJ1-1 many TRBV7-9 CASSFGNTEAFF TGTGCCAGCAGTTTCGGAAACACTGAAGCTTTCTTT
TRBD1 TRBJ2-6 many TRBV11-2 CASSLGERTGGTGANVLTF TGTGCCAGCAGCTTGGGGGAAAGGACAGGGGGTACTGGGGCCAACGTCCTGACTTTC
- TRBJ1-4 many TRBV28 CASRYVGSNEKLFF TGTGCCAGCCGTTATGTGGGGTCTAATGAAAAACTGTTTTTT
- TRBJ1-5 many TRBV2 CASGRTLSNQPQHF TGTGCCAGCGGCAGGACCCTGAGCAATCAGCCCCAGCATTTT
TRBD1 TRBJ1-1 many TRBV28 CATTGGIAEAFF TGTGCCACCACAGGGGGGATCGCTGAAGCTTTCTTT
- TRBJ2-1 - TRBV19 CASSHIGSYNEQFF TGTGCCAGTAGCCACATTGGATCCTACAATGAGCAGTTCTTC
TRBD1 TRBJ1-1 many TRBV6-1 CASSPGTGLEAFF TGTGCCAGCAGCCCCGGGACAGGCCTTGAAGCTTTCTTT
- TRBJ2-7 many TRBV2 CATSGGAGTRYEQYF TGTGCCACCTCAGGGGGGGCGGGGACCCGCTACGAGCAGTACTTC
TRBD1 TRBJ2-6 many TRBV24-1 CATSGYGTGDSGANVLTF TGTGCCACCAGTGGCTACGGGACAGGGGATTCTGGGGCCAACGTCCTGACTTTC
- TRBJ2-7 many TRBV7-6 CASSQGWGAYEQYF TGTGCCAGCAGCCAGGGGTGGGGTGCGTACGAGCAGTACTTC
TRBD1 TRBJ2-2 many TRBV12-3/TRBV12-4 CASSPTEGTGNTGELFF TGTGCCAGCAGCCCAACTGAAGGGACAGGGAACACCGGGGAGCTGTTTTTT
TRBD2 TRBJ2-7 many TRBV7-9 CASSLVGTSETQYF TGTGCCAGCAGCTTAGTTGGGACTAGTGAAACGCAGTACTTC
- TRBJ1-6 many TRBV3-1 CASSQAGQNSPLHF TGTGCCAGCAGCCAAGCTGGACAGAATTCACCCCTCCACTTT
- TRBJ1-2 many TRBV7-2 CASSLGVGIYGYTF TGTGCCAGCAGCTTAGGGGTCGGAATCTATGGCTACACCTTC
- TRBJ1-1 many TRBV4-2 CASSQGNRFNTEAFF TGTGCCAGCAGCCAAGGAAACAGGTTTAACACTGAAGCTTTCTTT
TRBD1 TRBJ2-7 - TRBV5-1 CASSLQTGGLNGEQYF TGCGCCAGCAGCTTGCAGACAGGGGGCCTGAATGGCGAGCAGTACTTC
TRBD1 TRBJ2-5 many TRBV9 CASSTTPGQGETQYF TGTGCCAGCAGCACTACTCCGGGACAGGGAGAGACCCAGTACTTC
TRBD2 TRBJ2-1 many TRBV10-2 CASSVTSGEYNEQFF TGCGCCAGCAGTGTAACTAGCGGGGAATACAATGAGCAGTTCTTC
TRBD1 TRBJ2-2 many TRBV10-1 CASSESGRGPENPTGELFF TGCGCCAGCAGTGAGTCGGGCAGGGGGCCCGAGAATCCCACCGGGGAGCTGTTTTTT
TRBD1 TRBJ1-4 many TRBV20-1 CSARSGQGGEKLFF TGCAGTGCTAGATCCGGACAGGGCGGGGAAAAACTGTTTTTT
- TRBJ1-6 many TRBV3-1 CASSQAQPNSPLHF TGTGCCAGCAGCCAAGCACAGCCAAATTCACCCCTCCACTTT
TRBD2 TRBJ2-2 - TRBV11-3 CASSFSLGGYTGELFF TGTGCCAGCAGCTTCTCTTTGGGAGGGTACACCGGGGAGCTGTTTTTT
TRBD1 TRBJ2-7 - TRBV28 CASRSSGTGGNEQYF TGTGCCAGCAGAAGCTCCGGGACAGGGGGCAACGAGCAGTACTTC
- TRBJ2-1 many TRBV20-1 CSARVSLVSYNEQFF TGCAGTGCTAGAGTTTCACTAGTCTCCTACAATGAGCAGTTCTTC
- TRBJ2-3 many TRBV12-5 CASGSASDVTDTQYF TGTGCTAGTGGTTCGGCTTCGGACGTCACAGATACGCAGTATTTT
- TRBJ2-7 - TRBV7-9 CASGTDYEQYF TGTGCCAGCGGTACAGATTACGAGCAGTACTTC
TRBD1 TRBJ1-5 many TRBV28 CASSPRQGSGLGQPQHF TGTGCCAGCAGTCCTAGACAGGGAAGTGGGTTAGGGCAGCCCCAGCATTTT
TRBD2 TRBJ2-1 many TRBV24-1 CATSDLAGGPGNEQFF TGTGCCACCAGTGATCTAGCGGGAGGGCCGGGGAATGAGCAGTTCTTC
- TRBJ2-5 many TRBV3-1 CASSQDRGAATETQYF TGTGCCAGCAGCCAAGATCGAGGGGCGGCAACAGAGACCCAGTACTTC
- TRBJ2-3 many TRBV20-1 CSARAGDGTDTQYF TGCAGTGCTAGAGCGGGAGACGGCACAGATACGCAGTATTTT
TRBD2 TRBJ2-1 many TRBV7-8 CASSLARLAGVTRSYNEQFF TGTGCCAGCAGCTTAGCGCGGCTAGCGGGGGTGACAAGGTCCTACAATGAGCAGTTCTTC
- TRBJ1-1 many TRBV19 CASSIVSRRPEAFF TGTGCCAGTAGTATCGTGAGTAGACGGCCCGAAGCTTTCTTT
TRBD2 TRBJ2-1 many TRBV25-1 CASSELTSGAYNEQFF TGTGCCAGCAGTGAACTGACTAGCGGGGCGTACAATGAGCAGTTCTTC
- TRBJ2-3 many TRBV4-1 CASSGNQGSEDTQYF TGCGCCAGCAGCGGGAACCAGGGGTCGGAAGATACGCAGTATTTT
- TRBJ2-7 many TRBV18 CASSPPGRWVHEQYF TGTGCCAGCTCACCCCCGGGGAGGTGGGTCCACGAGCAGTACTTC
TRBD1 TRBJ1-1 many TRBV19 CASGQGGEAFF TGTGCCAGTGGACAGGGCGGTGAAGCTTTCTTT
TRBD2 TRBJ2-3 many TRBV15 CATSSGLAGTDTQYF TGTGCCACCAGCTCGGGACTAGCGGGCACAGATACGCAGTATTTT
TRBD2 TRBJ2-3 - TRBV20-1 CSARDGQRELPDTQYF TGCAGTGCTAGAGATGGACAGCGGGAGCTTCCAGATACGCAGTATTTT